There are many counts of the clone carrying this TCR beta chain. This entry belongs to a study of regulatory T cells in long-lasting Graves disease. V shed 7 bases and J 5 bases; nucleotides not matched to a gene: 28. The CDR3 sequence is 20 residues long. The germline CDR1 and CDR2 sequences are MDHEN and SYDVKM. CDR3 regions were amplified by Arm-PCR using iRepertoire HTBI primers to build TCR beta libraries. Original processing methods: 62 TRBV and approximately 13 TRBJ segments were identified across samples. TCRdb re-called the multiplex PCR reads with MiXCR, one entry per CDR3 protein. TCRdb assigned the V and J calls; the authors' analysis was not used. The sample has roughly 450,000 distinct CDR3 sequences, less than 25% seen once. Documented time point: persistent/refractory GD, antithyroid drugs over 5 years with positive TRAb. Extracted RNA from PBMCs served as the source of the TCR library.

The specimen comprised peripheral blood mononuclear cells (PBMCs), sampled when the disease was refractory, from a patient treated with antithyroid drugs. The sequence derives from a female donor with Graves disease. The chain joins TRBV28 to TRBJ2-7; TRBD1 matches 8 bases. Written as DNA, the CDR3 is TGTGCCAGCACCCGACAGAAGACAGGGGAAGGCGGCGGGGCCTGTGACGAGCAGTACTTC. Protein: CASTRQKTGEGGGACDEQYF.